The 7 T cell receptor beta chains given below trace back to one sample, sequenced in a study of blood T cell repertoires in COVID-19. TCRdb keeps only in-frame clones here, not all; method: immunoSEQ multiplex PCR. The sample records about 150,000 clones, 70% to 90% being singletons. Specimen: peripheral blood. The receptors stem from a woman in her forties or fifties with acute or convalescent COVID-19.

The chain couples TRBV6-6 to TRBJ1-1; TRBD1 might be the D (6 bases). The CDR3 length is 17 residues. The germline CDR1 and CDR2 sequences are MNHNY and SVGAGI (reference sequence). The V gene lost 5 bases and the J gene lost 3 bases, with 22 bases spanning the gap. The CDR3 DNA sequence: TGTGCCAGCAGTCCACCCCTCGACGGGGGGCCGCACACTGAAGCTTTCTTT. Translating it yields CASSPPLDGGPHTEAFF.

V and J are TRBV7-9 and TRBJ2-7, with a possible D match to TRBD2 (5 bases). The CDR3 extends over 12 amino acids. The V and J ends lost 6 bases and 6 bases respectively, with 12 bases between them. Germline lookup yields CDR1 SEHNR and CDR2 FQNEAQ (reference sequence). CDR3 protein: CASSRGVVEQYF. CDR3 DNA: TGTGCCAGCAGTCGGGGTGTCGTCGAGCAGTACTTC.

V and J are TRBV6-5 and TRBJ2-2, with 7 nucleotides matching TRBD2. Trimming cost V 2 bases and J 0 bases; bases outside gene matches: 3. The CDR3 consists of 16 residues. Per germline, CDR1 MNHEY and CDR2 SVGAGI. CDR3 region: CASSYGRGANTGELFF. In nucleotides, the CDR3 is TGTGCCAGCAGTTACGGCCGGGGGGCGAACACCGGGGAGCTGTTTTTT.

This chain joins TRBV6-4 and TRBJ2-1; D may be TRBD2 (5 bases). CDR1 MRHNA and CDR2 SNTAGT come from the germline V gene. Trimming cost V 0 bases and J 7 bases, with 16 bases left between them. The CDR3 consists of 16 residues. This chain's CDR3 is CASSDSEEFEFNEQFF. CDR3 nucleotides: TGTGCCAGCAGTGACTCGGAGGAATTTGAGTTTAATGAGCAGTTCTTC.

The genes are TRBV19 and TRBJ2-7; 10 bases align to TRBD1. This CDR3 region has 15 residues. After removal of 5 bases from V and 3 bases from J, the junction contained 7 bases not matched to a gene. CDR1 and CDR2 (germline): LNHDA, SQIVND (reference sequence). CDR3 protein: CASSSPGTGVYEQYF. In nucleotides, the CDR3 is TGTGCCAGTAGTTCTCCCGGGACAGGGGTCTACGAGCAGTACTTC.

The V gene is TRBV9, the J gene TRBJ1-1; a possible D gene is TRBD1 (6 bases). CDR1 and CDR2 from the germline V gene are SGDLS and YYNGEE. The CDR3 consists of 13 residues. Deletions cut 3 bases from V and 5 bases from J, with 11 bases between. CDR3: CASSAGHWTEAFF. CDR3 in DNA: TGTGCCAGCAGCGCGGGACATTGGACTGAAGCTTTCTTT.

The CDR3 region is CASSTQGDTEAFF. As DNA, the CDR3 is TGTGCCAGTAGTACCCAGGGGGACACTGAAGCTTTCTTT. This chain links TRBV19 with TRBJ1-1; 7 bases map to TRBD1. Per the germline V gene, CDR1 is LNHDA and CDR2 is SQIVND (reference sequence). V lost 4 bases to trimming and J lost 3 bases; unmatched junction nucleotides: 2. The CDR3 runs to 13 residues.